Below are 14 T cell receptor beta chains sequenced from a single sample in a study of T cell responses to AZD1222 COVID-19 vaccine. Measured with immunoSEQ multiplex PCR; TCRdb has only the in-frame clones, and not every one. This sample has roughly 80,000 clones, with about 89% found just once. Sequenced material: peripheral blood, taken on day 0 of MenACWY control vaccination. The receptors come from an adult in good health.

The gene calls are TRBV27 and TRBJ1-3; 8 bases align to TRBD1. V was clipped by 6 bases and J by 9 bases; unmatched bases: 10. The CDR3 covers 14 residues. Germline values: CDR1 MNHEY, CDR2 SMNVEV (reference sequence). CDR3 in amino acids: CASRSGQAVGTIYF. CDR3 DNA sequence: TGTGCCAGCAGGTCGGGACAGGCAGTGGGCACCATATATTTT.

The V and J genes are TRBV13 and TRBJ2-3; D is perhaps TRBD1 or TRBD2 (5 bases each). The CDR3 contains 16 residues. V was shortened by 2 bases and J by 1 base, with 13 bases between the two germline ends. From germline, CDR1 is PRHDT and CDR2 FYEKMQ (reference sequence). The chain's CDR3 is CASSLRFSGRTDTQYF. The CDR3 region has the DNA TGTGCCAGCAGCTTACGTTTCTCGGGACGCACAGATACGCAGTATTTT.

V gene TRBV2 combines with J gene TRBJ2-7; D might be TRBD1 (5 bases). Trimming took 4 bases from V and 0 from J, leaving 7 bases between them. This CDR3 spans 13 amino acids. Per germline, CDR1 SNHLY and CDR2 FYNNEI. The CDR3 region has the DNA TGTGCCAGCAGTGGTACAGGCTCCTACGAGCAGTACTTC. Protein: CASSGTGSYEQYF. The variable domain in full, with the rest retrieved from reference TRBV2 and TRBJ2-7, is EPEVTQTPSHQVTQMGQEVILRCVPISNHLYFYWYRQILGQKVEFLVSFYNNEISEKSEIFDDQFSVERPDGSNFTLKIRSTKLEDSAMYFCASSGTGSYEQYFGPGTRLTVT.

The gene calls are TRBV4-3 and TRBJ1-6, with no clear D. With 4 bases removed from V and 6 bases from J, the gap between germline ends came to 10 bases. The germline V gene has CDR1 LGHNA and CDR2 YSLEER. The CDR3 sequence is 14 residues long. Here the CDR3 DNA reads TGCGCCAGCAGCCGGACGGAGATTAATTCACCCCTCCACTTT. Its translation is CASSRTEINSPLHF.

The rearrangement joins TRBV28 to TRBJ2-5; the D gene is possibly TRBD1 (6 bases). Per germline, CDR1 MDHEN and CDR2 SYDVKM. The ends were cut back, 7 bases at V and 2 bases at J, with 26 bases in the middle. The CDR3 sequence is 18 residues long. The CDR3 nucleotides read TGTGCCAGCAAGTCGAGAACAGGGATGTTAGCCTGGCAAGAGACCCAGTACTTC. Its translation: CASKSRTGMLAWQETQYF. The whole variable domain, remainder taken from reference TRBV28 and TRBJ2-5, is DVKVTQSSRYLVKRTGEKVFLECVQDMDHENMFWYRQDPGLGLRLIYFSYDVKMKEKGDIPEGYSVSREKKERFSLILESASTNQTSMYLCASKSRTGMLAWQETQYFGPGTRLLVL.

J is TRBJ1-2 and V is TRBV28; no reliable D call. CDR3 length: 13 residues. CDR1 and CDR2 (germline): MDHEN, SYDVKM. V was pared by 6 bases and J by 4 bases, with 12 bases between. The CDR3 nucleotides are TGTGCCAGCAGCCTGAAATCCAGCTATGGCTACACCTTC. It encodes CASSLKSSYGYTF.

The rearrangement joins TRBV28 to TRBJ2-2; the D is unclear. This CDR3 contains 13 residues. The V gene lost 5 bases and the J gene lost 3 bases, with 7 bases spanning the gap. Germline CDR1 reads MDHEN; CDR2 reads SYDVKM. DNA of the CDR3: TGTGCCAGCAGTGGTCGGGACACCGGGGAGCTGTTTTTT. It codes for CASSGRDTGELFF.

The V and J genes are TRBV5-4 and TRBJ2-7; no clear D. Germline CDR1 is SGHNT and CDR2 is YYREEE (reference sequence). Trimming shortened V by 0 bases and J by 6 bases, and 7 bases separated the two germline ends. The length of the CDR3 is 12 residues. CDR3 nucleotide sequence: TGTGCCAGCAGCTTGGGAGGTGCCGAGCAGTACTTC. Translating it yields CASSLGGAEQYF.

The chain joins TRBV24-1 to TRBJ1-4; D not resolved. The CDR3 is 15 amino acids. The germline V and J ends were trimmed by 0 bases and 8 bases, with 12 bases remaining between them. Germline lookup yields CDR1 KGHDR and CDR2 SFDVKD. CDR3 sequence (DNA): TGTGCCACCAGTGATTTGGAAAACAGCTGGGAAAAACTGTTTTTT. Amino acid sequence: CATSDLENSWEKLFF.

A few counts support this clone. V usage is TRBV5-5 and J usage is TRBJ1-1; D gene unclear. Between the trimmed V and J ends, which lost 0 bases and 6 bases, there was a span of 6 bases. The CDR3 is 12 amino acids. The germline V gene encodes CDR1 SGHKS and CDR2 YYEKEE (reference sequence). The CDR3 DNA reads as TGTGCCAGCAGCTTGGAACTGGCTGAAGCTTTCTTT. It specifies CASSLELAEAFF.

J is TRBJ1-3 and V is TRBV30, with 10 bases aligning to TRBD1. CDR3 length equals 12 residues. The germline CDR1 and CDR2 sequences are GTSNPN and SVGIG (reference sequence). The CDR3 DNA follows: TGTGCATGGGACAGGGGAGTAAACACCATATATTTT. Translation gives CAWDRGVNTIYF.

V usage is TRBV6-5 and J usage is TRBJ2-2; D possibly corresponds to TRBD1 (6 bases). CDR3 size: 13 residues. Germline lookup yields CDR1 MNHEY and CDR2 SVGAGI. Trimming removed 2 bases from V and 5 bases from J, with 6 bases in between. The CDR3 sequence is CASSYGTTGELFF. The DNA for the CDR3 is TGTGCCAGCAGTTACGGGACAACCGGGGAGCTGTTTTTT.

V gene TRBV18 combines with J gene TRBJ1-1; D gene ambiguous. The CDR3 is 21 residues long. Looked up from germline, CDR1 is KGHSH and CDR2 is LQKENI. V lost 1 base and J lost 3, with 30 bases in between. CDR3 nucleotide sequence: TGTGCCAGCTCACCACTCCGGTCGAGTGGAACCGGGAGCCCTGGGGACACTGAAGCTTTCTTT. Protein product: CASSPLRSSGTGSPGDTEAFF. The variable domain in full, completed from reference TRBV18 and TRBJ1-1, reads NAGVMQNPRHLVRRRGQEARLRCSPMKGHSHVYWYRQLPEEGLKFMVYLQKENIIDESGMPKERFSAEFPKEGPSILRIQQVVRGDSAAYFCASSPLRSSGTGSPGDTEAFFGQGTRLTVV.

This chain joins TRBV2 and TRBJ2-1; tentatively, D is TRBD2 (7 bases). Per germline, CDR1 SNHLY and CDR2 FYNNEI. The V and J ends lost 3 bases and 8 bases respectively, with 17 bases between them. The CDR3 has 15 amino acids. The CDR3 region has the DNA TGTGCCAGCAGTGATCCCGGGGGCCGGGGGGATGAGCAGTTCTTC. It is translated as CASSDPGGRGDEQFF.